These 10 T cell receptor beta chains came from one sample sequenced in a study of PD-L1 blockade in urothelial cancer. Sequencing was performed with immunoSEQ multiplex PCR; in TCRdb, only in-frame clones are kept and a portion is missing. The profile shows about 15,000 clones, roughly 87% of them singletons. The sequencing used PBMCs, collected around atezolizumab (anti-PD-L1) treatment. Source of these receptors: a man aged 45-65 years with urothelial cancer.

The rearrangement joins TRBV4-1 to TRBJ2-7, with 8 bases lining up with TRBD2. V was pared by 0 bases and J by 6 bases, with 4 bases of the junction left unmatched. The germline V gene encodes CDR1 MGHRA and CDR2 YSYEKL. The CDR3 is made up of 14 amino acids. Written as DNA, the CDR3 is TGCGCCAGCAGCCAAGAGGGGCTAGCGGGCGAGCAGTACTTC. It codes for CASSQEGLAGEQYF.

The chain recombines TRBV19 with TRBJ2-4, with 9 positions matching TRBD1. The CDR3 is 16 residues long. After removal of 3 bases from V and 9 bases from J, the junction contained 12 bases not matched to a gene. CDR1 and CDR2 (germline): LNHDA, SQIVND (reference sequence). The CDR3 reads CASSMRQGGPKGIQYF. The CDR3 region has the DNA TGTGCCAGTAGTATGCGACAGGGGGGTCCAAAAGGCATTCAGTACTTC.

The chain is built from TRBV9 and TRBJ1-1, with 8 positions matching TRBD1. The germline V gene has CDR1 SGDLS and CDR2 YYNGEE. CDR3 length: 15 residues. With 0 bases clipped from V and 6 bases from J, the junction kept 7 bases outside the gene matches. In DNA, the CDR3 is TGTGCCAGCAGCGTAGTTGGCAGGGGGCAATCTGAAGCTTTCTTT. Its protein is CASSVVGRGQSEAFF.

V is TRBV4-1 and J is TRBJ1-6; D possibly corresponds to TRBD1 (5 bases). Trimming took off 0 bases at V and 8 bases at J, with 14 bases between the two ends. Per germline, CDR1 MGHRA and CDR2 YSYEKL. The CDR3 extends over 16 amino acids. CDR3 nucleotides: TGCGCCAGCAGCCAAGAAGGAGGGCAGGGATATTCACCCCTCCACTTT. Protein product: CASSQEGGQGYSPLHF.

V usage is TRBV6-1 and J usage is TRBJ1-1; D unresolved. The CDR3 covers 13 residues. V was cut by 4 bases and J by 1 base, with 7 bases left in between. The V gene's germline CDR1 is MNHNS and CDR2 SASEGT. In DNA, the CDR3 is TGTGCCAGCAGTGTCGAACAGAACACTGAAGCTTTCTTT. Translating gives CASSVEQNTEAFF.

This clone showed up just a few times. The chain carries TRBV29-1 and TRBJ2-5; 7 bases map to TRBD2. V lost 7 bases, J lost 5 bases, and 13 bases stayed unmatched. CDR3 size: 14 residues. The V gene's germline CDR1 is SQVTM and CDR2 ANQGSEA. The CDR3 reads CSGLGGGLRETQYF. Here the CDR3 DNA reads TGCAGCGGTTTGGGGGGAGGGCTTCGCGAGACCCAGTACTTC. Variable domain in full (rest from reference TRBV29-1 and TRBJ2-5): SAVISQKPSRDICQRGTSLTIQCQVDSQVTMMFWYRQQPGQSLTLIATANQGSEATYESGFVIDKFPISRPNLTFSTLTVSNMSPEDSSIYLCSGLGGGLRETQYFGPGTRLLVL.

This clone appeared a few times. This sequence joins TRBV27 and TRBJ2-7; 9 bases map to TRBD2. Trimming at V came to 5 bases and at J to 3 bases, leaving 11 bases not matched to a gene. CDR3 size: 16 residues. Germline V lookup: CDR1 MNHEY, CDR2 SMNVEV (reference sequence). The CDR3 DNA sequence: TGTGCCAGCAGTCCCCGGGGTAGCGGGAGAGGCTACGAGCAGTACTTC. Its protein is CASSPRGSGRGYEQYF.

The chain couples TRBV7-9 to TRBJ1-3, with D possibly being TRBD1 (5 bases). CDR1 SEHNR and CDR2 FQNEAQ come from the germline V gene (reference sequence). The V end lost 5 bases, the J end lost 4 bases, and 18 bases lay between the germline ends. The CDR3 has 16 residues. DNA of the CDR3: TGTGCCAGCAGCCGCGACAGAAACTATCAAGGAAACACCATATATTTT. This sequence encodes CASSRDRNYQGNTIYF.

The chain is built from TRBV1 and TRBJ2-6; the D call of TRBD2 is as the table states it, not checked on the DNA. TRBV1 corresponds to a pseudogene. The CDR3 sequence is 15 residues long. CDR3 region: CTSSLLISGANVLTF. As DNA, the CDR3 is TGCACCAGCAGCCTTCTTATCTCTGGGGCCAACGTCCTGACTTTC.

V and J are TRBV7-2 and TRBJ2-1; 14 nucleotides match TRBD2. Germline V gives CDR1 SGHTA, CDR2 FQGNSA. V shed 3 bases, J shed 8 bases, and the junction held 9 bases outside the gene matches. This CDR3 region has 17 residues. The CDR3 DNA is TGTGCCAGCAGCTTCTACCCCGGGACTAGCGGGAGTTATGAGCAGTTCTTC. Residues: CASSFYPGTSGSYEQFF.